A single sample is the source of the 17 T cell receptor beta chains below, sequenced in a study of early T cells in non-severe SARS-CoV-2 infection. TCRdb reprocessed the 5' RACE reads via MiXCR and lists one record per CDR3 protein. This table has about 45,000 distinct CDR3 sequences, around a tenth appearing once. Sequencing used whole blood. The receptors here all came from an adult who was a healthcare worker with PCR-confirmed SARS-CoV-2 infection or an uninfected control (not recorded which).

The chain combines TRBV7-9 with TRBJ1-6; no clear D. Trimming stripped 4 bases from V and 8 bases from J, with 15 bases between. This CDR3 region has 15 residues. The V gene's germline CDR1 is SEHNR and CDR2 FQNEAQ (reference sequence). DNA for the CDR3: TGTGCCAGCAGCTACCTGCCGGACGGGTATTCACCCCTCCACTTT. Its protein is CASSYLPDGYSPLHF.

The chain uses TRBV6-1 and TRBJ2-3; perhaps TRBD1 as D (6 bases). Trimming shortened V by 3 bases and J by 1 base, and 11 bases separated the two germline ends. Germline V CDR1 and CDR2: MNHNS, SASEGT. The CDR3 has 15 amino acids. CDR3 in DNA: TGTGCCAGCAGTGAGCAGGGGTGGGGCACAGATACGCAGTATTTT. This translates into CASSEQGWGTDTQYF.

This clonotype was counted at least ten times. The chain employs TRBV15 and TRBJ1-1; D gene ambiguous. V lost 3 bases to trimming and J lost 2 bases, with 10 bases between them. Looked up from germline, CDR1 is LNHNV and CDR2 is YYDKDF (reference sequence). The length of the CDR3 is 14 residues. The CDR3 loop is CATSSRLINTEAFF. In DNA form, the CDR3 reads TGTGCCACCAGCAGTAGGCTTATTAACACTGAAGCTTTCTTT.

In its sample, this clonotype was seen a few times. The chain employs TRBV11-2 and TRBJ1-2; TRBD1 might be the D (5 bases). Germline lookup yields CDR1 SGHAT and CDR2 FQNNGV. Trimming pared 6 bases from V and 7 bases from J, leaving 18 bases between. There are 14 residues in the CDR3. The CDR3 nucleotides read TGTGCCAGCAGACCTCCGGGAAGGGGCGGTGGCTACACCTTC. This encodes CASRPPGRGGGYTF.

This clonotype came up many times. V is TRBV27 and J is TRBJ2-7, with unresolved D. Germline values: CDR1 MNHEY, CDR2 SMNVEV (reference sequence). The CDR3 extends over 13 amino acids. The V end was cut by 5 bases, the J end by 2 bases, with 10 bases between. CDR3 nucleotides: TGTGCCAGCAGTCGCCGTCTTCCCTACGAGCAGTACTTC. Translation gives CASSRRLPYEQYF.

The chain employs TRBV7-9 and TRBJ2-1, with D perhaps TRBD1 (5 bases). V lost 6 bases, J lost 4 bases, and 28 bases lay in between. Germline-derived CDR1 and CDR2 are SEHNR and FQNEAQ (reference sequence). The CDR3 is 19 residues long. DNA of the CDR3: TGTGCCAGCAGTCATTTCCCTGCAGGGCCTATAAGCCTATACAATGAGCAGTTCTTC. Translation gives CASSHFPAGPISLYNEQFF. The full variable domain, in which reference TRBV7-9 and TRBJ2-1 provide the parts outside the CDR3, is DTGVSQNPRHKITKRGQNVTFRCDPISEHNRLYWYRQTLGQGPEFLTYFQNEAQLEKSRLLSDRFSAERPKGSFSTLEIQRTEQGDSAMYLCASSHFPAGPISLYNEQFFGPGTRLTVL.

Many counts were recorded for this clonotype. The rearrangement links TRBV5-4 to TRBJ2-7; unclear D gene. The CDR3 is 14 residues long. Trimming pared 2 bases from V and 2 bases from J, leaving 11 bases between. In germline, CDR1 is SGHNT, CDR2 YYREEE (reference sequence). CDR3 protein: CASSFERRTYEQYF. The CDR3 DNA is TGTGCCAGCAGCTTCGAGAGAAGAACCTACGAGCAGTACTTC. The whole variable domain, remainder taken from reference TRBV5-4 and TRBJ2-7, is ETGVTQSPTHLIKTRGQQVTLRCSSQSGHNTVSWYQQALGQGPQFIFQYYREEENGRGNFPPRFSGLQFPNYSSELNVNALELDDSALYLCASSFERRTYEQYFGPGTRLTVT.

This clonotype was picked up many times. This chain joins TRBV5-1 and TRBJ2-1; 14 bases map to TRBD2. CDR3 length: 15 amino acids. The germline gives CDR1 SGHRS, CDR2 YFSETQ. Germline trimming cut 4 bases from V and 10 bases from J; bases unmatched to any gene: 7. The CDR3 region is CASSPGTSGGREQFF. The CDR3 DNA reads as TGCGCCAGCAGCCCCGGGACTAGCGGGGGACGGGAGCAGTTCTTC.

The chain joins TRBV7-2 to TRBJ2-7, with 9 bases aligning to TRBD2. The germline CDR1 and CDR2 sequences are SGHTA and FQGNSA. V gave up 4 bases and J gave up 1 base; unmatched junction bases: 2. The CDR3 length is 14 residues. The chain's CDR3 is CASSSLAGSYEQYF. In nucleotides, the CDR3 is TGTGCCAGCAGCTCTCTAGCGGGGTCCTACGAGCAGTACTTC.

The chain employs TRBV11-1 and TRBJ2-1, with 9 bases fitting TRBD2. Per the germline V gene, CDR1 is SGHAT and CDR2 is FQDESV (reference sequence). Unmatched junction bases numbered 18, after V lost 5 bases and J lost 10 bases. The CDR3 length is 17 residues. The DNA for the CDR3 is TGTGCCAGCAGCCCCGTCGCGGGCGGGAGGGCCGGAGGGGAGCAGTTCTTC. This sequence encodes CASSPVAGGRAGGEQFF. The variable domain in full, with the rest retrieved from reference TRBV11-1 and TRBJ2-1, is EAEVAQSPRYKITEKSQAVAFWCDPISGHATLYWYRQILGQGPELLVQFQDESVVDDSQLPKDRFSAERLKGVDSTLKIQPAELGDSAMYLCASSPVAGGRAGGEQFFGPGTRLTVL.

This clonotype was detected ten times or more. This CDR3 is CASSPRSLKTYEQYF. In DNA, the CDR3 is TGTGCCAGCAGCCCCCGCAGTCTTAAGACCTACGAGCAGTACTTC. The chain carries TRBV11-2 and TRBJ2-7, with D unresolved. The CDR3 loop spans 15 amino acids. Trimming took off 5 bases at V and 2 bases at J, with 16 bases between the two ends. Germline CDR1 SGHAT, CDR2 FQNNGV.

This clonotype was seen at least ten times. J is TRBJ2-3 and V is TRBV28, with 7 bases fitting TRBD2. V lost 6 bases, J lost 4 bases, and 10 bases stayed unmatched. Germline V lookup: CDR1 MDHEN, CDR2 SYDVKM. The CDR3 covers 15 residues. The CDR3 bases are TGTGCCAGCAGCTCTAGGGGCGGGAGTGCAGATACGCAGTATTTT. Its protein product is CASSSRGGSADTQYF. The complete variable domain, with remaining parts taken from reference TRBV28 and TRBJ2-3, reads DVKVTQSSRYLVKRTGEKVFLECVQDMDHENMFWYRQDPGLGLRLIYFSYDVKMKEKGDIPEGYSVSREKKERFSLILESASTNQTSMYLCASSSRGGSADTQYFGPGTRLTVL.

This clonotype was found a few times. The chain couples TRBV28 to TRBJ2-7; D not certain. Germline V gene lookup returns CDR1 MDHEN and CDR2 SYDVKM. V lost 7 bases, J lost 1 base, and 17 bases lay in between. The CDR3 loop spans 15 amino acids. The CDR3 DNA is TGTGCCAGCAATTCCCTGACGTACCCTTCCTACGAGCAGTACTTC. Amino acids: CASNSLTYPSYEQYF.

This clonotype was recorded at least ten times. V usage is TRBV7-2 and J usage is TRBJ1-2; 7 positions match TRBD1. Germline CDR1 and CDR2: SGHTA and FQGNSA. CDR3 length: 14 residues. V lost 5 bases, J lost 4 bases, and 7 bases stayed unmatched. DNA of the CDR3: TGTGCCAGCAGCCCACAGACAGGGAGCTATGGCTACACCTTC. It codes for CASSPQTGSYGYTF.

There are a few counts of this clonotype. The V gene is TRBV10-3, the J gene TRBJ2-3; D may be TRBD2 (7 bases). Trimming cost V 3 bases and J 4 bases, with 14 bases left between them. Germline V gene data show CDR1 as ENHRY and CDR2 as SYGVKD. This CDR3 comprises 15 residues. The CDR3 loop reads CAISDGGRGADTQYF. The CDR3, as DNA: TGTGCCATCAGTGACGGGGGGCGAGGTGCAGATACGCAGTATTTT.

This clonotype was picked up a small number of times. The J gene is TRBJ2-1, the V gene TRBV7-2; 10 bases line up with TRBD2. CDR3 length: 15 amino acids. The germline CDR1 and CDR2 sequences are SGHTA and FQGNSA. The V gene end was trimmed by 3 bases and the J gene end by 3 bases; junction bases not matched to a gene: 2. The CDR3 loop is CASSFASGSYNEQFF. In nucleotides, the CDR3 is TGTGCCAGCAGCTTCGCTAGCGGGAGCTACAATGAGCAGTTCTTC.

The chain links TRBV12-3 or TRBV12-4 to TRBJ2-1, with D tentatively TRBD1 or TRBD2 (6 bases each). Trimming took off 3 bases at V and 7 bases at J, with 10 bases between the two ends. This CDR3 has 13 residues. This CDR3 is CASSFRGRNEQFF. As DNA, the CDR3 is TGTGCCAGCAGTTTTCGGGGGCGGAATGAGCAGTTCTTC.